This passage covers 14 T cell receptor beta chains from one sample sequenced in a study of Ad26.COV2.S vaccination and SARS-CoV-2 variants. The treatment: 15 to 20 received Ad26.COV2.S at low or high dose, single or two shots; about 5 received placebo; per-sample allocation not given. The samples date from day 63 after the first vaccine or placebo injection. The protocol was immunoSEQ multiplex PCR, while the TCRdb copy is restricted to in-frame clones and leaves out a portion. The sample lists about 480,000 clones, around nine tenths occurring once. The sequencing used peripheral blood, collected in a trial of Ad26.COV2.S vaccine versus placebo. Receptors originate from a person aged 18-65 years who received the Ad26.COV2.S COVID-19 vaccine or a placebo.

The rearrangement uses TRBV15 and TRBJ2-1; 11 bases are shared with TRBD2. This CDR3 is 17 amino acids long. V was clipped by 1 base and J by 6 bases; unmatched bases: 8. CDR1 is LNHNV and CDR2 is YYDKDF in the germline V gene (reference sequence). The CDR3 protein is CATSRAPHSGRANEQFF. The CDR3 nucleotides are TGTGCCACCAGCAGAGCTCCCCATAGCGGGAGGGCCAATGAGCAGTTCTTC.

The chain combines TRBV28 with TRBJ2-1; tentative D call: TRBD2 (6 bases). The CDR3 is made up of 12 amino acids. Germline V gives CDR1 MDHEN, CDR2 SYDVKM. The V and J ends lost 6 bases and 7 bases respectively, with 10 bases between them. CDR3 sequence: CASRGRGNEQFF. Here the CDR3 DNA reads TGTGCCAGCAGAGGGCGGGGAAATGAGCAGTTCTTC.

The sample holds one count of this clone. The chain is built from TRBV4-2 and TRBJ2-1, with no clear D. The CDR3 spans 13 residues. CDR1 and CDR2 from the germline V gene are LGHNA and YNFKEQ. V lost 6 bases to trimming and J lost 5 bases, with 11 bases between them. Here the CDR3 DNA reads TGTGCCAGCAGTCCGACGACGAACAATGAGCAGTTCTTC. Translating gives CASSPTTNNEQFF.

CDR3 amino acids: CASGLARYTGPDTEAFF. The DNA for the CDR3 is TGTGCTAGTGGTTTGGCTAGATACACCGGACCAGACACTGAAGCTTTCTTT. The chain recombines TRBV12-5 with TRBJ1-1; D is undetermined. Trimming pared 1 base from V and 3 bases from J, leaving 18 bases between. Germline V gene data show CDR1 as LGHNT and CDR2 as FRNRAP. The CDR3 spans 17 residues.

This sequence joins TRBV28 and TRBJ2-1, with 9 bases identical to TRBD2. Unmatched junction bases numbered 5, after V lost 3 bases and J lost 5 bases. The CDR3 consists of 15 residues. Per the germline V gene, CDR1 is MDHEN and CDR2 is SYDVKM. The CDR3 reads CASSFLAGIDNEQFF. The CDR3 region has the DNA TGTGCCAGCAGTTTCCTAGCGGGAATCGACAATGAGCAGTTCTTC.

The J gene is TRBJ1-6, the V gene TRBV25-1; perhaps TRBD1 as D (5 bases). The V gene's germline CDR1 is MGHDK and CDR2 SYGVNS. V was pared by 5 bases and J by 7 bases, with 15 bases between. This CDR3 contains 15 residues. CDR3 region: CASSWSGTGNSPLHF. The CDR3 DNA follows: TGTGCCAGCAGTTGGTCGGGGACGGGAAATTCACCCCTCCACTTT.

The V call is TRBV6-6, the J call TRBJ2-7, with 10 bases identical to TRBD1. V trimming: 1 base; J trimming: 13 bases; junction bases outside the gene matches: 7. Germline loops: CDR1 MNHNY, CDR2 SVGAGI (reference sequence). This CDR3 region has 13 residues. CDR3: CASSYFEGQGYYF. CDR3 nucleotide sequence: TGTGCCAGCAGTTACTTTGAGGGACAGGGGTACTACTTC.

The rearrangement uses TRBV16 and TRBJ1-1, with D tentatively TRBD1 (6 bases). The germline V and J ends were trimmed by 3 bases and 1 base, with 9 bases remaining between them. Germline CDR1 and CDR2: KGHSY and FQNENV. This CDR3 spans 14 amino acids. The CDR3 DNA follows: TGTGCCAGCAGCCATGAGGACAGGAACACTGAAGCTTTCTTT. This encodes CASSHEDRNTEAFF.

The V gene is TRBV30, the J gene TRBJ1-5; D call uncertain. The CDR3 loop spans 13 amino acids. The germline V gene encodes CDR1 GTSNPN and CDR2 SVGIG (reference sequence). V dropped 2 bases and J dropped 4 bases, with 9 bases sitting between them. The CDR3 region is CAWSPALNQPQHF. CDR3 coding DNA: TGTGCCTGGAGTCCCGCCTTAAATCAGCCCCAGCATTTT.

J is TRBJ2-1 and V is TRBV7-3; TRBD2 matches at 10 bases. This CDR3 spans 17 amino acids. Trimming removed 5 bases from V and 5 bases from J; junction bases left unmatched: 12. Germline CDR1 reads SGHTA; CDR2 reads FQGTGA. The CDR3 sequence is CASSPAGLAGENNEQFF. The DNA for the CDR3 is TGTGCCAGCAGCCCAGCGGGGCTAGCGGGAGAAAACAATGAGCAGTTCTTC. The full variable domain, its missing parts supplied by reference TRBV7-3 and TRBJ2-1, is GAGVSQTPSNKVTEKGKYVELRCDPISGHTALYWYRQSLGQGPEFLIYFQGTGAADDSGLPNDRFFAVRPEGSVSTLKIQRTERGDSAVYLCASSPAGLAGENNEQFFGPGTRLTVL.

CDR3 protein: CAISVLARASTDTQYF. In nucleotides, the CDR3 is TGTGCCATCAGTGTTCTCGCCAGAGCTAGCACAGATACGCAGTATTTT. The rearrangement uses TRBV10-3 and TRBJ2-3; D not resolved. The CDR3 consists of 16 residues. V shed 4 bases and J shed 0 bases, with 14 bases lying between them. The V gene's germline CDR1 is ENHRY and CDR2 SYGVKD.

The chain joins TRBV7-3 to TRBJ2-5, with TRBD1 as a possible D gene (6 bases). Looked up from germline, CDR1 is SGHTA and CDR2 is FQGTGA. The ends were cut back, 0 bases at V and 9 bases at J, with 11 bases in the middle. CDR3 length: 13 amino acids. As DNA, the CDR3 is TGTGCCAGCAGCTTAACGGGGGCGGAGGCCCAGTACTTC. This translates into CASSLTGAEAQYF.

This chain joins TRBV10-3 and TRBJ2-7; TRBD2 matches 11 bases. The germline CDR1 and CDR2 sequences are ENHRY and SYGVKD. The CDR3 has 14 residues. Trimming cost V 3 bases and J 7 bases; bases outside gene matches: 5. The CDR3 region has the DNA TGTGCCATCAGTGAACTAGCGGGAGAGGGAGAGCAGTACTTC. It codes for CAISELAGEGEQYF.

The J gene is TRBJ1-1, the V gene TRBV3-1 (or the pseudogene TRBV3-2); D gene unclear. The CDR3 has 12 amino acids. Trimming took 4 bases from V and 5 from J, leaving 8 bases between them. Germline V lookup: CDR1 LGHDT, CDR2 YNNKEL (reference sequence). The CDR3 region is CASSPLGTEAFF. CDR3 coding DNA: TGTGCCAGCAGCCCCCTAGGGACTGAAGCTTTCTTT.